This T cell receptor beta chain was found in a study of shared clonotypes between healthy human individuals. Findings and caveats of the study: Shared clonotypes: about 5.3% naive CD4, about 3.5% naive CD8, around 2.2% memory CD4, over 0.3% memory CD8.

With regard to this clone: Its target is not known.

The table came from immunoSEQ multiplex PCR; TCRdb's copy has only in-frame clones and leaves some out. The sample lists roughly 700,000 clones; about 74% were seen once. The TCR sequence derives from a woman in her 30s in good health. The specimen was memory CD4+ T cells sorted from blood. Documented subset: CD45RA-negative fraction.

Written as DNA, the CDR3 is TGTGCTAGTGGTTTGGTACTGGGACAGGCGGTCTACGAGCAGTACTTC. Protein sequence: CASGLVLGQAVYEQYF. This chain connects TRBV12-5 to TRBJ2-7; 8 nucleotides align to TRBD1. The V and J ends lost 0 bases and 3 bases, in that order; junction bases with no gene match: 7. This CDR3 comprises 16 residues. CDR1 is LGHNT, CDR2 FRNRAP, per germline.